Listed below are T cell receptor beta chains from one sample, sequenced in a study of blood T cell repertoires in COVID-19. Assay: immunoSEQ multiplex PCR; the TCRdb copy retains only in-frame clones and omits some. The repertoire holds about 200,000 clones, more than 70% seen once, with around 1.5% in the top ten. The sequenced material came from peripheral blood. The source of these receptors is a man aged 18 to 30 with active or convalescent COVID-19. The CDR3 runs from the conserved cysteine through the conserved F or W. Fields, in order: V gene, CDR3 protein.

TRBV10-3 | CAISRGRGAETQYF
TRBV9 | CASSVAGVTGELFF
TRBV10-3 | CAISGREGKSTGELFF
TRBV25-1 | CASSYSRTGGNSPLHF
TRBV2 | CAISFQGFGTNEKLFF
TRBV30 | CAWTRGQGVSPLHF
TRBV11-2 | CASSQDRALYEQYF
TRBV29-1 | CSVAGQWGKETQYF
TRBV3-1/TRBV3-2 | CASSQGGRINTEAFF
TRBV18 | CASSRLQTSTDTQYF
TRBV5-5 | CASSSTVGELFF
TRBV5-5 | CASSLTGTSGYQTQYF
TRBV5-1 | CASSLAGSPYEQYF
TRBV2 | CASRVTGGLDEQYF
TRBV25-1 | CASSGFGSQGNQPQHF
TRBV5-6 | CASREFRGQGIHNEQFF
TRBV6-1 | CASSESGGLTGTEAFF
TRBV6-2/TRBV6-3 | CASSPRQVGNQPQHF
TRBV21-1 | CASSKFRGGKIRLNTEAFF
TRBV2 | CASSPDRQGLDGYTF
TRBV6-2/TRBV6-3 | CASSSQGAREQYF
TRBV9 | CASSSVQETQYF
TRBV5-1 | CASSFGGWNQPQHF
TRBV5-6 | CASSRGDRRNTEAFF
TRBV5-6 | CASSLPVSSGEQFF
TRBV2 | CASKTQGMATNEKLFF
TRBV5-1 | CASSVGGSNQPQHF
TRBV30 | CAWSYRLNTEAFF
TRBV2 | CASSVTGGDGYTF
TRBV14 | CASSEGQGDTIYF
TRBV18 | CASSPTRGGNEQFF
TRBV2 | CASSEQIQGAGELFF
TRBV5-1 | CASSPGTPGNTIYF
TRBV29-1 | CSVEQGDYGYTF
TRBV7-5 | CVRSLARGNYPHYNEQFF
TRBV5-4 | CASSLGRARLNTEAFF
TRBV6-1 | CASSDRDRGGYTF
TRBV6-2/TRBV6-3 | CASSFGQGGYGRPQHF
TRBV12-3/TRBV12-4 | CASSLAGDNEQFF
TRBV27 | CASSLRPGVTEAFF
TRBV11-3 | CASSIGANTEAFF
TRBV4-2 | CASSQLGLAGDEQFF
TRBV5-6 | CASSRRQGSYGYTF
TRBV5-1 | CASSLEGQGSYEQYF
TRBV30 | CAWATGGDWNQPQHF
TRBV7-2 | CASSLARAGGADTQYF
TRBV2 | CASGVDTEAFF
TRBV2 | CASKPGQGTYEQYF
TRBV7-2 | CASSLGREKQFF
TRBV19 | CASSAEGTGHSYEQYF
TRBV19 | CASSIRTGDGALHF
TRBV19 | CASSRGDRVEGYTF